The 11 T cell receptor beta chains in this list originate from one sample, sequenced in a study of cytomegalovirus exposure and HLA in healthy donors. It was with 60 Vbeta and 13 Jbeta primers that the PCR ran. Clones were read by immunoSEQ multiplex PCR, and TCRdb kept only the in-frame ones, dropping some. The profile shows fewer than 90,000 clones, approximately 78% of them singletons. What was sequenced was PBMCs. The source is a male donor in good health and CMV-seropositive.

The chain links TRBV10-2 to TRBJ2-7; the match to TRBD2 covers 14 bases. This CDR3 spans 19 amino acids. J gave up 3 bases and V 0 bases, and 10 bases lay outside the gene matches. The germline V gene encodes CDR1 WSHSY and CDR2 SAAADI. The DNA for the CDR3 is TGCGCCAGCAGTGAGTCGGGACTAGCGGGAGCAAAAAACTACTACGAGCAGTACTTC. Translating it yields CASSESGLAGAKNYYEQYF.

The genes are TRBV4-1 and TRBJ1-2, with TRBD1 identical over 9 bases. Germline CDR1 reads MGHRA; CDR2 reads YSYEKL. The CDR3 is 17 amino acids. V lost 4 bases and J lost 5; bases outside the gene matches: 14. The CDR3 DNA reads TGCGCCAGCAGCCGCCGGGGACAGGGCCCTTCAGGGTATGGCTACACCTTC. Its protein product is CASSRRGQGPSGYGYTF.

The CDR3: CASSQARQPGNTIYF. CDR3 bases: TGTGCCAGCAGCCAAGCTCGACAGCCTGGAAACACCATATATTTT. The V gene is TRBV4-2, the J gene TRBJ1-3; D is possibly TRBD1 (5 bases). The germline gives CDR1 LGHNA, CDR2 YNFKEQ. Trimming left V 1 base short and J 2 bases short, with 9 bases between. CDR3 length equals 15 residues.

The CDR3 sequence is CASSRTGLSYEQYF. The CDR3 DNA reads as TGCGCCAGCAGTCGGACAGGGCTTTCCTACGAGCAGTACTTC. The chain carries TRBV10-2 and TRBJ2-7, with 8 bases aligning to TRBD1. Germline lookup yields CDR1 WSHSY and CDR2 SAAADI. The ends lost 5 bases at V and 1 base at J; junction bases unmatched: 4. The CDR3 runs to 14 residues.

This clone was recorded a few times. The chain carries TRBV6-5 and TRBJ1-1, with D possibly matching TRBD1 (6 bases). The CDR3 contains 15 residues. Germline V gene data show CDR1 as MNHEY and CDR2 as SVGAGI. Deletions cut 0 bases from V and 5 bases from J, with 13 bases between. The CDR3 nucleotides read TGTGCCAGCAGTTACTCGAGAGGGGGTTATACTGAAGCTTTCTTT. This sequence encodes CASSYSRGGYTEAFF.

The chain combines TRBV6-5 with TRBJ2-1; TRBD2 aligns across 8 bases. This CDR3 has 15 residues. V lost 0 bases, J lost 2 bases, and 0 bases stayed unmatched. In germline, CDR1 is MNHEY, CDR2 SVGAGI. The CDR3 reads CASSYSSGAYNEQFF. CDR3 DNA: TGTGCCAGCAGTTACTCTAGCGGGGCCTACAATGAGCAGTTCTTC.

The CDR3 DNA sequence: TGTGCCAGCAGTGACACCGGGGTCTACGAGCAGTACTTC. Protein: CASSDTGVYEQYF. V usage is TRBV25-1 and J usage is TRBJ2-7, with D possibly matching TRBD2 (5 bases). The CDR3 is 13 residues long. CDR1 and CDR2 from the germline V gene are MGHDK and SYGVNS. V shed 3 bases and J shed 3 bases, with 9 bases lying between them.

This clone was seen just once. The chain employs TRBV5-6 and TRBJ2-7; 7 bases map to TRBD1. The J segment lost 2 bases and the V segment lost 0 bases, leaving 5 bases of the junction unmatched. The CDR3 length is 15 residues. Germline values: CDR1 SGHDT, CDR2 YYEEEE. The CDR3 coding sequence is TGTGCCAGCAGCTTGGGGTCAGGGGGTCCCTACGAGCAGTACTTC. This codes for CASSLGSGGPYEQYF.

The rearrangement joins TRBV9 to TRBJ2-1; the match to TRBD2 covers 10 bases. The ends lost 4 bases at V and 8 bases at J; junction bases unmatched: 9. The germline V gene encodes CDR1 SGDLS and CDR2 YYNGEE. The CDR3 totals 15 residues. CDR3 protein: CASSPASGRNDEQFF. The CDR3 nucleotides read TGTGCCAGCAGCCCCGCTAGCGGGAGAAACGATGAGCAGTTCTTC.

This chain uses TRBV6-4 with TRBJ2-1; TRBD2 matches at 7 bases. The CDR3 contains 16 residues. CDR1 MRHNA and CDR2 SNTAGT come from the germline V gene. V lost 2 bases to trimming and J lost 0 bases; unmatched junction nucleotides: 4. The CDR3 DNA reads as TGTGCCAGCAGTGACCAATCTAGCGGCTCCTACAATGAGCAGTTCTTC. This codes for CASSDQSSGSYNEQFF.

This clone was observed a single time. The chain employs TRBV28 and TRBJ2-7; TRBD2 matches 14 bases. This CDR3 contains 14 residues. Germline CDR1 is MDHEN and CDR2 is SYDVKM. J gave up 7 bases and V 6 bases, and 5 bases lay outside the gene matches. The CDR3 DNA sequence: TGTGCCAGCAGAGGACTAGCGGGGGGCGGAGAGCAGTACTTC. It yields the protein CASRGLAGGGEQYF.